The T cell receptor beta chain described here comes from a study of CXCR3-negative and CXCR3-positive naive CD8 T cells. cDNA libraries for TRB were generated by 5' RACE incorporating UMI labels. TCRdb reprocessed the 5' RACE reads and stores each CDR3 protein as one record, lacking DNA. The ten top clones account for over 1.5%, within a sample of about 5,800 distinct CDR3 sequences. The germline CDR1 and CDR2 sequences are SQVTM and ANQGSEA. This CDR3 is built from 14 residues. The specimen was naive CXCR3- CD8+ T cells from blood. Subset described: CD45RO-CCR7+CD27+CD95- naive CD8+ T cells lacking CXCR3 (TNR3-). The chain employs TRBV29-1 and TRBJ1-1. The clonotype originates from a human donor in good health. Some clones in this sample may be carry-over from other donors' samples. The CDR3 sequence is CSVAGGPAGTEAFF.